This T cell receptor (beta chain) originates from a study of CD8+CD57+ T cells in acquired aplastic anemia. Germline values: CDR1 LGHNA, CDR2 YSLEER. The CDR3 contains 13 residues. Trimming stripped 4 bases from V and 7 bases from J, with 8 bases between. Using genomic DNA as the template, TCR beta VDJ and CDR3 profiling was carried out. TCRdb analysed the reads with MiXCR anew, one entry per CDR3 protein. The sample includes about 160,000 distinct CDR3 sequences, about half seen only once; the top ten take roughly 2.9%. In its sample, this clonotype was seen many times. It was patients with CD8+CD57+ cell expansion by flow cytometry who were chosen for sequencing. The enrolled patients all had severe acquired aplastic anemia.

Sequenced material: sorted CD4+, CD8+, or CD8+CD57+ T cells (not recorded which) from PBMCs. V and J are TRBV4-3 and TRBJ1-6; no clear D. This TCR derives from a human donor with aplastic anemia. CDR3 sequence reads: CASSRGRNSPLHF. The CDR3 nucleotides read TGCGCCAGCAGCCGCGGGCGGAATTCACCCCTCCACTTT.